These T cell receptor beta chains were read from a single sample in a study of type 1 regulatory T cells. TCRdb re-called the reads through MiXCR, storing one row per CDR3 protein. The table includes more than 60,000 distinct CDR3 sequences, approximately 60% detected once. No antigen has been identified for these receptors. Sequencing used cultured non-Tr1 T cells, either the whole culture or a sorted T cell fraction (not recorded which). These receptors were obtained from a human donor in good health. CDR3s include the opening cysteine and the closing phenylalanine or tryptophan. Each record gives: clone size, V gene, J gene, D gene, CDR3 protein, CDR3 DNA. D genes are given only for firm matches. Expanded clones are given a class, and other clones once, few, many or no size at all.

.,TRBV5-1,TRBJ1-4,.,CASSLVLQGEELFF,TGCGCCAGCAGCTTGGTCCTTCAGGGAGAAGAGCTGTTTTTT
.,TRBV7-3,TRBJ2-5,.,CASRPTGSGKETQYF,TGTGCCAGCAGGCCAACAGGGTCGGGAAAAGAGACCCAGTACTTC
.,TRBV18,TRBJ2-2,TRBD1,CVSSERNRGTGELFF,TGTGTCAGCTCGGAGAGGAACAGGGGCACCGGGGAGCTGTTTTTT
.,TRBV5-1,TRBJ2-5,.,CASSSTAETQYF,TGCGCCAGCAGCTCGACCGCGGAGACCCAGTACTTC
few,TRBV6-2/TRBV6-3,TRBJ2-7,.,CASSYYGGSYEQYF,TGTGCCAGCAGTTATTACGGCGGGTCCTACGAGCAGTACTTC
few,TRBV6-1,TRBJ1-5,.,CASSEPGEYQPQHF,TGTGCCAGCAGTGAACCGGGGGAATACCAGCCCCAGCATTTT
.,TRBV20-1,TRBJ2-5,.,CSANRGFGETQYF,TGCAGTGCTAATCGGGGGTTTGGGGAGACCCAGTACTTC
.,TRBV7-8,TRBJ2-3,.,CASSPRRVATDTQYF,TGTGCCAGCAGCCCTAGAAGAGTAGCGACAGATACGCAGTATTTT
few,TRBV5-6,TRBJ2-3,.,CASRHWGASTDTQYF,TGTGCCAGCAGACATTGGGGGGCTAGCACAGATACGCAGTATTTT
few,TRBV18,TRBJ2-3,TRBD2,CASSPPSGNADTQYF,TGTGCCAGCTCACCACCGAGCGGGAACGCAGATACGCAGTATTTT
few,TRBV30,TRBJ1-1,.,CACGGQPNTEAFF,TGTGCCTGCGGTGGGCAGCCGAACACTGAAGCTTTCTTT
.,TRBV2,TRBJ1-3,.,CATVRGTSSGNTIYF,TGTGCCACCGTTCGCGGGACTTCCTCTGGAAACACCATATATTTT
.,TRBV19,TRBJ1-2,TRBD1,CASSSPPGQETYGYTF,TGTGCCAGTAGTTCTCCACCGGGACAGGAGACCTATGGCTACACCTTC
.,TRBV19,TRBJ2-2,.,CASSKQGGELFF,TGTGCCAGTAGTAAACAGGGCGGGGAGCTGTTTTTT
.,TRBV27,TRBJ2-5,.,CASSRTFKEETQYF,TGTGCCAGCAGCCGGACATTCAAGGAAGAGACCCAGTACTTC
.,TRBV20-1,TRBJ2-1,.,CSASVRRSPLVEQFF,TGCAGTGCTAGTGTCCGGCGCTCGCCCCTTGTCGAGCAGTTCTTC
medium-sized,TRBV5-1,TRBJ2-3,TRBD2,CASSPSVGGRTADTQYF,TGCGCCAGCAGCCCATCGGTCGGCGGGAGGACCGCAGATACGCAGTATTTT
.,TRBV6-5,TRBJ1-2,.,CASTGGTFYGYTF,TGTGCCAGCACCGGCGGCACCTTTTATGGCTACACCTTC
few,TRBV5-1,TRBJ1-3,.,CASSLADLGNTIYF,TGCGCCAGCAGCTTGGCCGACCTTGGAAACACCATATATTTT
.,TRBV20-1,TRBJ1-1,TRBD1,CSARSQGVSAEAFF,TGCAGTGCTAGGTCACAGGGGGTGAGCGCTGAAGCTTTCTTT
.,TRBV5-4,TRBJ2-1,.,CASSHANNEQFF,TGTGCCAGCAGCCACGCTAACAATGAGCAGTTCTTC
.,TRBV20-1,TRBJ2-3,.,CSARDPAADTQYF,TGCAGTGCTAGAGATCCGGCAGCAGATACGCAGTATTTT
few,TRBV6-2/TRBV6-3,TRBJ2-3,.,CASLAGNPDTQYF,TGTGCCAGCCTTGCAGGGAACCCAGATACGCAGTATTTT
few,TRBV7-8,TRBJ2-1,.,CASSLVGAGHLYPPFF,TGTGCCAGCAGCTTAGTGGGCGCGGGGCACCTATACCCCCCCTTCTTC
.,TRBV12-5,TRBJ2-7,.,CASGLNFYEQYF,TGTGCTAGTGGTTTGAATTTTTACGAGCAGTACTTC
.,TRBV10-1,TRBJ2-7,TRBD1,CASSEWGQGPYEQYF,TGCGCCAGCAGTGAGTGGGGACAGGGGCCCTACGAGCAGTACTTC
few,TRBV19,TRBJ2-1,.,CASSIDRAGSYNEQFF,TGTGCCAGTAGTATAGATCGGGCGGGTTCCTACAATGAGCAGTTCTTC